Following are 22 T cell receptor beta chains from one sample sequenced in a study of memory CD4+ T cells and cytomegalovirus serostatus. Single viable CD3+CD4+CD8-CD45RO+ cells were sorted as the memory CD4+ T cells. The table came from immunoSEQ multiplex PCR; TCRdb's copy has only in-frame clones and leaves some out. This repertoire shows about 56,000 clones, about 80% found once; its top ten account for 0.4% to 0.45%. Source material: memory CD4+ T cells from blood. The receptors originated from an adult in good health and CMV-seronegative.

This rearrangement joins TRBV5-6 to TRBJ2-7; D uncertain. V lost 1 base to trimming and J lost 6 bases, with 5 bases between them. From germline, CDR1 is SGHDT and CDR2 YYEEEE. CDR3 size: 11 residues. This CDR3 is CASSLSSEQYF. CDR3 DNA sequence: TGTGCCAGCAGCTTGTCGAGCGAGCAGTACTTC.

This clone was seen a handful of times. This rearrangement joins TRBV7-8 to TRBJ2-3, with 9 bases lining up with TRBD1. Trimming at V came to 3 bases and at J to 2 bases, leaving 9 bases not matched to a gene. CDR3 length: 17 amino acids. Germline CDR1 reads SGHVS; CDR2 reads FQNEAQ. Written as DNA, the CDR3 is TGTGCCAGCAGCTTCCCCTGGGCACAGGGGGCCACAGATACGCAGTATTTT. Translated, it gives CASSFPWAQGATDTQYF. The whole variable domain, filled in from reference TRBV7-8 and TRBJ2-3, reads GAGVSQSPRYKVAKRGQDVALRCDPISGHVSLFWYQQALGQGPEFLTYFQNEAQLDKSGLPSDRFFAERPEGSVSTLKIQRTQQEDSAVYLCASSFPWAQGATDTQYFGPGTRLTVL.

The chain couples TRBV5-8 to TRBJ2-7; 8 positions agree with TRBD1. Germline values: CDR1 SGHTS, CDR2 YDEGEE. The CDR3 is made up of 13 amino acids. The junction had 3 bases not matched to a gene; V was cut back by 6 bases and J by 1 base. This CDR3 is CASIRQGSYEQYF. The DNA of the CDR3 is TGTGCCAGCATCAGACAGGGGTCCTACGAGCAGTACTTC.

This chain connects TRBV7-9 to TRBJ2-1; 10 bases agree with TRBD1. The CDR3 runs 14 residues. V shed 5 bases and J 5 bases; nucleotides not matched to a gene: 3. Germline V gene lookup returns CDR1 SEHNR and CDR2 FQNEAQ (reference sequence). The CDR3 here is CASSPGTGDNEQFF. The CDR3 region has the DNA TGTGCCAGCAGCCCCGGGACAGGGGACAATGAGCAGTTCTTC.

This clone was seen more than once but under ten times. The chain carries TRBV9 and TRBJ2-1, with D tentatively TRBD1 (6 bases). Per the germline V gene, CDR1 is SGDLS and CDR2 is YYNGEE. Trimming shortened V by 0 bases and J by 1 base, and 8 bases separated the two germline ends. The CDR3 consists of 15 residues. The CDR3 sequence is CASSVGTVSYNEQFF. For the CDR3, the DNA is TGTGCCAGCAGCGTAGGGACAGTATCCTACAATGAGCAGTTCTTC.

The V call is TRBV20-1, the J call TRBJ1-1; the D is unclear. The CDR3 loop spans 11 amino acids. CDR1 is DFQATT and CDR2 is SNEGSKA in the germline V gene (reference sequence). The CDR3 region has the DNA TGCAGCGCGCTACTCGACACTGAAGCTTTCTTT. Protein sequence: CSALLDTEAFF.

The gene calls are TRBV6-5 and TRBJ1-1, with a tentative D call TRBD1 (6 bases). The CDR3 has 13 residues. Per germline, CDR1 MNHEY and CDR2 SVGAGI. Trimming pared 6 bases from V and 4 bases from J, leaving 12 bases between. The CDR3 sequence is CASSEGVVTEAFF. The CDR3 bases are TGTGCCAGCAGCGAGGGGGTCGTCACTGAAGCTTTCTTT.

In its sample, this clone was seen once. The germline gene is not matched at one end of the junction; a read error may be the cause. For the CDR3, the DNA is TGTGCTAGCAGCCGGCAGGGACTAGCGGGGGAAGAGCAGTTCTTC. Translating it yields CASSRQGLAGEEQFF. J is TRBJ2-1 and V is TRBV7-7, with 14 bases fitting TRBD2. This CDR3 has 15 residues. Per the germline V gene, CDR1 is SSHAT and CDR2 is FNYEAQ (reference sequence).

The chain uses TRBV2 and TRBJ1-2, with unresolved D. V was pared by 6 bases and J by 5 bases, with 16 bases between. The CDR3 spans 14 residues. The germline V gene has CDR1 SNHLY and CDR2 FYNNEI. CDR3 nucleotide sequence: TGTGCCAGCAGCAACCTAGGAAGCCGGTATGGCTACACCTTC. Protein product: CASSNLGSRYGYTF. Full variable domain (missing parts from reference TRBV2 and TRBJ1-2): EPEVTQTPSHQVTQMGQEVILRCVPISNHLYFYWYRQILGQKVEFLVSFYNNEISEKSEIFDDQFSVERPDGSNFTLKIRSTKLEDSAMYFCASSNLGSRYGYTFGSGTRLTVV.

The chain is built from TRBV28 and TRBJ1-3; D not certain. Germline CDR1 is MDHEN and CDR2 is SYDVKM. This CDR3 comprises 16 residues. V lost 7 bases and J 0 bases, leaving 16 bases between the germline ends. DNA for the CDR3: TGTGCCAGCAACCTAGGGCAGCGGTTCTCTGGAAACACCATATATTTT. It translates to CASNLGQRFSGNTIYF.

The gene calls are TRBV5-1 and TRBJ1-4; D is ambiguous. Germline CDR1 SGHRS, CDR2 YFSETQ. The CDR3 is 15 residues long. V lost 4 bases and J 3 bases, leaving 13 bases between the germline ends. This CDR3 reads CASSKSGVPNEKLFF. CDR3 in DNA: TGCGCCAGCAGCAAGTCCGGGGTACCTAATGAAAAACTGTTTTTT.

The chain employs TRBV7-8 and TRBJ2-5; TRBD2 matches at 8 bases. This CDR3 is 16 amino acids long. The germline V gene has CDR1 SGHVS and CDR2 FQNEAQ. With V trimmed by 6 bases and J by 5 bases, 14 bases remained unmatched. The CDR3 reads CASRVAGHDVRETQYF. In DNA form, the CDR3 reads TGTGCCAGCAGAGTAGCGGGGCACGACGTCCGGGAGACCCAGTACTTC.

V usage is TRBV2 and J usage is TRBJ2-7; no definite D call. V was shortened by 11 bases and J by 3 bases, with 11 bases between the two germline ends. CDR3 size: 11 residues. Germline CDR1 is SNHLY and CDR2 is FYNNEI. DNA of the CDR3: TGTGCCTCTTTCGACGGCTACGAGCAGTACTTC. This gives the protein CASFDGYEQYF.

The chain is built from TRBV27 and TRBJ1-3; no clear D. Germline-derived CDR1 and CDR2 are MNHEY and SMNVEV (reference sequence). The V and J ends lost 5 bases and 0 bases respectively, with 8 bases between them. CDR3 length: 14 amino acids. The CDR3 spells CASSMARSGNTIYF. In DNA form, the CDR3 reads TGTGCCAGCAGTATGGCCCGCTCTGGAAACACCATATATTTT.

This chain uses TRBV4-3 with TRBJ1-1; D remains unclear. Trimming removed 0 bases from V and 3 bases from J, with 8 bases in between. Germline CDR1 reads LGHNA; CDR2 reads YSLEER. This CDR3 has 14 amino acids. The CDR3 nucleotides read TGCGCCAGCAGCCAAGATGTGGGGTACACTGAAGCTTTCTTT. Translation: CASSQDVGYTEAFF.

CDR3 in DNA: TGTGCCAGCAGGAGCTTAAGGTGGAATGGACAGAACTATGGCTACACCTTC. Amino acids: CASRSLRWNGQNYGYTF. V and J are TRBV11-2 and TRBJ1-2, with D perhaps matching TRBD1 (6 bases). V was pared by 6 bases and J by 2 bases, with 22 bases between. Germline CDR1 SGHAT, CDR2 FQNNGV. CDR3 length: 17 amino acids.

The rearrangement joins TRBV5-4 to TRBJ1-6; D unresolved. This CDR3 region has 14 residues. Germline V gene lookup returns CDR1 SGHNT and CDR2 YYREEE (reference sequence). V was trimmed by 0 bases and J by 4 bases, leaving 5 bases between them. The CDR3 sequence is CASSLGQYNSPLHF. The DNA of the CDR3 is TGTGCCAGCAGCTTGGGCCAGTATAATTCACCCCTCCACTTT.

This clone has a single count. The chain is built from TRBV6-6 and TRBJ2-6; no clear D gene. The ends were cut back, 7 bases at V and 11 bases at J, with 9 bases in the middle. Per the germline V gene, CDR1 is MNHNY and CDR2 is SVGAGI (reference sequence). The CDR3 has 11 amino acids. The CDR3 spells CASKARDVLTF. The CDR3 nucleotides read TGTGCCAGCAAAGCACGGGACGTCCTGACTTTC.

The sample holds one count of this clone. The chain employs TRBV28 and TRBJ2-3, with no clear D. Germline V gives CDR1 MDHEN, CDR2 SYDVKM. V lost 2 bases, J lost 6 bases, and 9 bases lay in between. The CDR3 contains 13 residues. The CDR3 DNA follows: TGTGCCAGCAGTTTAGGGAAGCGCGATACGCAGTATTTT. Translating gives CASSLGKRDTQYF. Looking up the rest from reference TRBV28 and TRBJ2-3 gives the full variable domain: DVKVTQSSRYLVKRTGEKVFLECVQDMDHENMFWYRQDPGLGLRLIYFSYDVKMKEKGDIPEGYSVSREKKERFSLILESASTNQTSMYLCASSLGKRDTQYFGPGTRLTVL.

This chain links TRBV25-1 with TRBJ2-4; 9 positions match TRBD1. The junction had 6 bases not matched to a gene; V was cut back by 1 base and J by 2 bases. Germline V gives CDR1 MGHDK, CDR2 SYGVNS. The CDR3 contains 17 residues. As DNA, the CDR3 is TGTGCCAGCAGTGAATCGGGACAGGGAAAGACCAAAAACATTCAGTACTTC. This gives the protein CASSESGQGKTKNIQYF.

CDR3 amino acids: CASSVGLAGLYNEQFF. The CDR3 nucleotides are TGTGCCAGCAGCGTAGGACTAGCGGGACTTTACAATGAGCAGTTCTTC. The rearrangement uses TRBV9 and TRBJ2-1; 11 nucleotides match TRBD2. The CDR3 consists of 16 residues. CDR1 SGDLS and CDR2 YYNGEE come from the germline V gene. V trimming: 0 bases; J trimming: 4 bases; junction bases outside the gene matches: 3.

The chain has TRBV7-8 and TRBJ1-1; no clear D gene. The V and J ends lost 4 bases and 5 bases respectively, with 17 bases between them. CDR1 and CDR2 (germline): SGHVS, FQNEAQ. This CDR3 has 15 amino acids. Here the CDR3 reads CASSSPRGLSTEAFF. In DNA, the CDR3 is TGTGCCAGCAGCTCCCCGAGAGGATTAAGTACTGAAGCTTTCTTT. Together with reference TRBV7-8 and TRBJ1-1, the CDR3 gives the full variable domain: GAGVSQSPRYKVAKRGQDVALRCDPISGHVSLFWYQQALGQGPEFLTYFQNEAQLDKSGLPSDRFFAERPEGSVSTLKIQRTQQEDSAVYLCASSSPRGLSTEAFFGQGTRLTVV.